The source of this TCR beta chain is a study of hypomethylating agent response in myelodysplastic syndrome (dated by TCRdb to about 2021). About the full investigation: Patients were treated with the hypomethylating agents azacitidine (most of the 11) or decitabine (3 of 11). The cohort was composed of fewer than 10 male and a couple of female myelodysplastic syndrome patients. On average the patients were roughly 72 +/- 6.3 years old, and a diploid cytogenetic profile was seen most often. TET2 mutation was identified most frequently, being present in 5 of 11 patients. Complete response or hematologic improvement was achieved by six patients, and roughly five patients were classified as non-responders. Response was defined as complete response or hematologic improvement, and patients meeting neither criterion were classed as non-responders.

Remarks on this clone: What antigen it recognizes has not been identified. Base qualities were left out, and no much larger clone turns up one base away.

T-cell subsets were not sorted, so the analysis was performed on bulk bone marrow. TCR beta CDR3 regions were immunosequenced from bone marrow of about a dozen myelodysplastic syndrome patients before and after hypomethylating agent therapy. To track the repertoire longitudinally, every patient provided one baseline bone marrow along with two to three bone marrows taken at different post-treatment timepoints. Whole bone marrow served as the source for genomic DNA extraction, with DNA quality checked using TapeStation, NanoDrop OneC and PicoGreen assays. Study-wide conclusions, independent of this receptor: After hypomethylating agent treatment, no significant change in richness, rarefaction diversity or clonality was seen, either across all patients or within response groups. Possible recognition of novel MDS antigens by the shared GLIPH2 clusters was not confirmed, and experimental validation of that possible recognition is needed. Only 10 to 12 patients were analyzed, so the study cohort was small. Novel clonotypes appeared more often in responders, whereas non-responders had more contracted clonotypes after treatment. Because the healthy control donors and the MDS patients were not matched by age, the comparison between MDS and healthy samples could have been affected.

To prepare the library, the immunoSEQ multiplex PCR assay was applied. Survey resolution was used, with two replicates of around 200 ng each, totaling roughly 400 ng of DNA per sample. The hsTCRB kit detected rearranged TCRB sequences in genomic DNA using multiplex PCR primers targeting V and J genes. The CDR3 region was amplified in a first PCR of 31 cycles using the QIAGEN Multiplex PCR Kit. A second PCR of about 8 cycles attached sample barcodes and Illumina adapters to each replicate. Pooled libraries were quantified using a QuantStudio 6 and the KAPA library quantification kit. Around 14 pM of pooled libraries was sequenced on an Illumina MiSeq using 156-cycle single-end reads and a 15-cycle index read. The paper's data handling went like this. VDJdb annotation flagged less than 2% of around 160,000 unique clonotypes as previously reported viral-epitope-specific. The immunoSEQ Data Assistant and immunoSEQ Analyzer turned the raw reads into TCRB repertoires that were normalized and annotated. Clonotypes were analyzed with the immunarch R package version 0.6.5 and BioAnalyzer. Before richness was estimated, every repertoire was downsampled to match the clone count of the smallest repertoire. Clonotypes were categorized as expanded, contracted or novel by Fisher's exact tests, where a novel clonotype had zero frequency before treatment. Significantly changed CDR3 beta sequences were clustered with GLIPH2 at simulation_depth=1000 and kmer_min_depth=3, and CDR3s shorter than five residues were left out. TCRdb took over this immuneACCESS table, retaining in-frame rearrangements with V and J assigned. Such tables are incomplete; in checked studies, under half of the missing clones stem from an unresolved V gene, and the remainder is unexplained. That table gives V, J and clone size, and the DNA gave D and trimming. Recorded for this sample are fewer than 4,000 clones; roughly 78% of them occurred a single time. The biggest ten clones account for roughly 28% of the sample.

The sequence was obtained from a human donor with myelodysplastic syndrome. The sequencing here drew on bone marrow, taken before or after starting hypomethylating agent treatment for myelodysplastic syndrome (not recorded which).

The nucleotide sequence is TGTGCCAGTAAAGGGGACAGCAATCAGCCCCAGCATTTT. Its translation reads: CASKGDSNQPQHF. The rearrangement joined TRBV19 to TRBJ1-5, with TRBD1 tentatively as D gene (5 bases match). Its CDR3 holds 13 amino acids, cysteine through phenylalanine. Only CDR3 DNA remains: 39 bases, in frame from the first base. As encoded in the germline V gene (reference sequence), CDR1 is LNHDA while CDR2 is SQIVND. Trimming costs V 7 bases and J 1 base, and their ends lie 8 bases apart.